Sequencing of this T cell receptor beta chain was carried out in a study of blood T cell repertoires in COVID-19. The wider study: Samples of COVID-19 (acute and convalescent) were obtained from the United States, Italy and Spain. The cDNA or gDNA used as material had been derived from T cells, B-cell-depleted T cells, or PBMCs.

As originally analysed: Estimates of nucleated cell counts were drawn from the amplification of reference gene primers. TCRdb's table, derived via immunoSEQ multiplex PCR, lists solely in-frame clones and lacks some. V and J calls and clone size follow that table, whereas D and trimming were derived from the DNA. The sample has about 250,000 clones, about nine tenths seen once. The sample comprised peripheral blood. This TCR derives from a woman in her 40s who had recovered from COVID-19.

The CDR3 DNA reads TGTGCCAGCAGTTTATCTTGGACTAGCGGGACCTACAATGAGCAGTTCTTC. As protein: CASSLSWTSGTYNEQFF. The V gene is TRBV27, the J gene TRBJ2-1; 12 nucleotides match TRBD2. Germline V gene sequence: CDR1 MNHEY, CDR2 SMNVEV (reference sequence). The CDR3 loop spans 17 amino acids. The V and J ends lost 0 bases and 2 bases, in that order; junction bases with no gene match: 2.